This T cell receptor beta chain was sequenced during a study of blood T cell repertoires in COVID-19. As for the study in general: T cells, B-cell-depleted T cells, or PBMCs supplied cDNA or gDNA.

Assay: immunoSEQ multiplex PCR; the TCRdb copy retains only in-frame clones and omits some. The table lists approximately 350,000 clones, around 92% of them singletons, with about 2.9% in the top ten. J was trimmed by 4 bases and V by 5 bases; bases with no gene match: 5. CDR1 and CDR2 from the germline V gene are MGHRA and YSYEKL. The CDR3 has 16 amino acids. Followed longitudinally, the Seattle patients had been enrolled during active infection. Sequencing was carried out using peripheral blood. This sequence joins TRBV4-1 and TRBJ2-2, with 12 bases fitting TRBD2. This clonotype was sampled from a woman aged 25-40 years with COVID-19, enrolled during active disease. The CDR3 DNA reads as TGCGCCAGCAGCGCGTCTAGCGGGAGGGCCACCGGGGAGCTGTTTTTT. It is translated as CASSASSGRATGELFF.